These 7 T cell receptor beta chains originate from one sample sequenced in a study of cytomegalovirus exposure and HLA in healthy donors. Measured with immunoSEQ multiplex PCR; TCRdb has only the in-frame clones, and not every one. The data contain about 130,000 clones, approximately 95% of them singletons. Specimen: PBMCs. The source of these receptors is a young man in good health and CMV-seronegative.

The chain joins TRBV4-2 to TRBJ2-1; TRBD2 matches 7 bases. Unmatched junction bases numbered 6, after V lost 0 bases and J lost 4 bases. The germline V gene encodes CDR1 LGHNA and CDR2 YNFKEQ. The CDR3 contains 16 residues. The CDR3 protein is CASSQDRGDLYNEQFF. DNA for the CDR3: TGTGCCAGCAGCCAAGATCGGGGGGATCTTTACAATGAGCAGTTCTTC.

The J gene is TRBJ1-4, the V gene TRBV10-3, with 7 positions matching TRBD1. CDR1 and CDR2 from the germline V gene are ENHRY and SYGVKD. V gave up 8 bases and J gave up 5 bases; unmatched junction bases: 5. The length of the CDR3 is 13 residues. CDR3 protein: CAIGGTENEKLFF. In nucleotides, the CDR3 is TGTGCCATCGGTGGGACAGAGAATGAAAAACTGTTTTTT.

CDR3 residues: CASSPPGGAPPRETQYF. The DNA for the CDR3 is TGCGCCAGCAGCCCCCCCGGAGGGGCTCCCCCCAGGGAGACCCAGTACTTC. The V gene is TRBV5-1, the J gene TRBJ2-5, with a tentative D call TRBD2 (6 bases). CDR3 size: 17 residues. V shed 4 bases and J shed 5 bases, with 24 bases lying between them. Per germline, CDR1 SGHRS and CDR2 YFSETQ.

The chain recombines TRBV11-3 with TRBJ2-3, with 8 bases identical to TRBD2. J lost 7 bases, V lost 5 bases, and 14 bases had no gene match. Germline CDR1 reads SGHNT; CDR2 reads YENEEA. The CDR3 sequence is 16 residues long. The CDR3 DNA reads TGTGCCAGCAGCCCTAATTCTCCGGGACTAGTATATACGCAGTATTTT. Protein sequence: CASSPNSPGLVYTQYF. The whole variable domain, remainder taken from reference TRBV11-3 and TRBJ2-3, is EAGVVQSPRYKIIEKKQPVAFWCNPISGHNTLYWYLQNLGQGPELLIRYENEEAVDDSQLPKDRFSAERLKGVDSTLKIQPAELGDSAVYLCASSPNSPGLVYTQYFGPGTRLTVL.

The rearrangement uses TRBV4-3 and TRBJ2-3; 10 nucleotides match TRBD2. V was pared by 0 bases and J by 5 bases, with 5 bases of the junction left unmatched. Germline assignment: CDR1 LGHNA and CDR2 YSLEER. The CDR3 length is 16 residues. The CDR3 sequence is CASSQDLAGVLDTQYF. The CDR3 DNA follows: TGCGCCAGCAGCCAAGATCTAGCGGGAGTGTTAGATACGCAGTATTTT.

The chain uses TRBV7-3 and TRBJ2-2; D unclear. This CDR3 is 14 amino acids long. V was trimmed by 5 bases and J by 4 bases, leaving 11 bases between them. Germline-derived CDR1 and CDR2 are SGHTA and FQGTGA. Here the CDR3 reads CASSPDGGTGELFF. The DNA for the CDR3 is TGTGCCAGCAGCCCCGATGGCGGCACCGGGGAGCTGTTTTTT.

This chain connects TRBV29-1 to TRBJ1-2, with a possible D match to TRBD1 (6 bases). This CDR3 has 13 amino acids. Trimming pared 7 bases from V and 1 base from J, leaving 13 bases between. Looked up from germline, CDR1 is SQVTM and CDR2 is ANQGSEA. The CDR3 DNA is TGCAGCGGCGGGGGCTACCGTAACTATGGCTACACCTTC. Residues: CSGGGYRNYGYTF.